The 4 T cell receptor beta chains below were found in one sample sequenced in a study of regulatory T cells in long-lasting Graves disease. Building of the TCR beta libraries involved iRepertoire HTBI primers and Arm-PCR of CDR3 regions. Each CDR3 protein is one row after TCRdb ran MiXCR on the multiplex PCR reads. The data show approximately 400,000 distinct CDR3 sequences, with around 15% seen just once and 22% held by the top ten. Documented time point: newly diagnosed GD, antithyroid drugs for less than 3 months. From RNA extracted from PBMCs, the TCR library was made. The sample consisted of peripheral blood mononuclear cells (PBMCs), taken at new diagnosis, from a patient treated with antithyroid drugs. The receptors shown here come from a female donor with Graves disease.

This clonotype was observed a few times. V and J are TRBV20-1 and TRBJ2-5; TRBD2 aligns across 9 bases. The CDR3 contains 16 residues. V shed 1 base and J 5 bases; nucleotides not matched to a gene: 11. CDR1 is DFQATT and CDR2 is SNEGSKA in the germline V gene (reference sequence). The CDR3 DNA reads TGCAGTGCTAGAGGGGGACCGAGCGGGAGGTGGGAGACCCAGTACTTC. This gives the protein CSARGGPSGRWETQYF.

This clonotype was detected ten times or more. This chain uses TRBV7-9 with TRBJ1-5; a weak D match, TRBD1 (5 bases). CDR1 and CDR2 (germline): SEHNR, FQNEAQ (reference sequence). The V end lost 0 bases, the J end lost 1 base, and 10 bases lay between the germline ends. The CDR3 is 16 residues long. For the CDR3, the DNA is TGTGCCAGCAGCTTAGCGGTGGGGGAAAGCAATCAGCCCCAGCATTTT. Residues: CASSLAVGESNQPQHF.

Ten or more counts support this clonotype. The chain combines TRBV11-2 with TRBJ2-7; TRBD2 is a possible D gene (6 bases). V shed 0 bases and J shed 6 bases, with 9 bases lying between them. The CDR3 runs to 13 residues. The germline gives CDR1 SGHAT, CDR2 FQNNGV. This chain's CDR3 is CASSLEGGSEQYF. In nucleotides, the CDR3 is TGTGCCAGCAGCTTAGAGGGGGGATCCGAGCAGTACTTC.

This clonotype was found many times. The chain links TRBV6-1 to TRBJ2-3, with D uncertain. Per germline, CDR1 MNHNS and CDR2 SASEGT. V lost 2 bases, J lost 2 bases, and 8 bases lay in between. The CDR3 runs 14 residues. The CDR3 sequence: CASSEPSATDTQYF. Written as DNA, the CDR3 is TGTGCCAGCAGTGAACCCAGCGCCACAGATACGCAGTATTTT.